This TCR beta chain was sequenced during a study of blood T cell repertoires in COVID-19. Across the study: There were acute and convalescent COVID-19 samples, and they came from the United States, Italy and Spain. The cDNA or gDNA used as material had been derived from T cells, B-cell-depleted T cells, or PBMCs.

In the authors' workflow: Amplifying reference gene primers gave estimates of nucleated cell counts. Assay: immunoSEQ multiplex PCR; the TCRdb copy retains only in-frame clones and omits some. V and J calls and clone size are given by that table; D and trimming were obtained from the DNA. The table records 200,000 to 300,000 clones, 80% to 95% of them present only once. Enrolled during active infection, Seattle patients were then followed longitudinally. Germline values: CDR1 SEHNR, CDR2 FQNEAQ (reference sequence). The CDR3 consists of 13 residues. The ends were cut back, 5 bases at V and 3 bases at J, with 8 bases in the middle.

The clonotype was recovered from a young man with COVID-19, enrolled during active disease. The rearrangement uses TRBV7-9 and TRBJ1-3; D unclear. Sequenced material: peripheral blood. Here the CDR3 DNA reads TGTGCCAGCAGCCACCCCGGTGGAAACACCATATATTTT. Its protein product is CASSHPGGNTIYF.